Sequencing of this TCR beta chain was carried out in a study of vaccination and CD4 T cells after COVID-19. In the study overall: Nasal swab PCR showed SARS-CoV-2 in convalescent patients, under 10 with mild and one with severe disease. Convalescent patients gave post-COVID blood a median approximately 100 days post-diagnosis, range 35 to 161. Blood was drawn a median around 66 days post second dose, range 14 to 241.

CDR3 length: 14 residues. The ends were cut back, 3 bases at V and 7 bases at J, with 12 bases in the middle. Indicated treatment: approximately 10-day PBMC culture with coronavirus spike peptide pools or control peptides (ViraFEST assay). Findings of the study overall: The authors identified 304 of 307 vaccine-specific clones in convalescent patients as spike mono-reactive.

About this clonotype itself: As yet, its antigen is unknown.

Sequencing of DNA taken from cultured CD4+ T cells relied on the Oncomine TCR Beta short-read assay. MiXCR, applied by TCRdb to the PCR reads, yields one record per CDR3 protein. The sample shows 11,000 to 15,000 distinct CDR3 sequences, over 25% of them seen only once. Sequences were obtained from cultured CD4+ T cells from blood. V and J are TRBV12-3 or TRBV12-4 and TRBJ1-4; no reliable D call. This TCR was sampled from a human donor with COVID-19. The CDR3 loop is CASSFRPGGEKLFF. DNA of the CDR3: TGTGCCAGCAGTTTTCGCCCGGGCGGTGAAAAACTGTTTTTT.